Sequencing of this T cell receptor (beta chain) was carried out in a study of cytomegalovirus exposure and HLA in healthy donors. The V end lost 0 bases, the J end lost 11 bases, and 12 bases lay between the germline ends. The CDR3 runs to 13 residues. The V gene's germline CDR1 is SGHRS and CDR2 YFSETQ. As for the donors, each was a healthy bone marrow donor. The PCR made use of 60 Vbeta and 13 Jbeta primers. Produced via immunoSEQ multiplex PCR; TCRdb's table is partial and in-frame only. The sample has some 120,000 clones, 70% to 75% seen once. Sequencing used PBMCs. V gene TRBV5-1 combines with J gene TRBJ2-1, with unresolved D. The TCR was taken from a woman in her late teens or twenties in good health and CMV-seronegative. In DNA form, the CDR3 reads TGCGCCAGCAGCTTGGGAGGTACTTCCCAGCAGTTCTTC. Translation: CASSLGGTSQQFF.